Following are 12 T cell receptor beta chains from one sample sequenced in a study of cytomegalovirus exposure and HLA in healthy donors. Assay: immunoSEQ multiplex PCR; the TCRdb copy retains only in-frame clones and omits some. The sample includes approximately 220,000 clones, approximately 80% of them seen just once. Source material: PBMCs. These receptors were collected from a woman in her twenties or thirties in good health and CMV-seropositive.

The V call is TRBV30, the J call TRBJ2-7, with 7 nucleotides matching TRBD1. The length of the CDR3 is 14 residues. V dropped 4 bases and J dropped 0; count of bases not matched to a gene: 6. The germline CDR1 and CDR2 sequences are GTSNPN and SVGIG (reference sequence). CDR3 region: CAWTWDSSSYEQYF. In DNA, the CDR3 is TGTGCCTGGACCTGGGACAGCTCCTCCTACGAGCAGTACTTC.

This CDR3 is CASSWTPITYEQYF. The CDR3 DNA reads TGTGCCAGCAGTTGGACACCTATTACCTACGAGCAGTACTTC. The V gene is TRBV28, the J gene TRBJ2-7, with D perhaps TRBD1 (5 bases). Per the germline V gene, CDR1 is MDHEN and CDR2 is SYDVKM. Trimming shortened V by 4 bases and J by 2 bases, and 12 bases separated the two germline ends. The CDR3 spans 14 residues.

The rearrangement joins TRBV20-1 to TRBJ1-1, with D uncertain. CDR3 length: 11 amino acids. The V and J ends lost 4 bases and 4 bases respectively, with 7 bases between them. Germline assignment: CDR1 DFQATT and CDR2 SNEGSKA (reference sequence). The CDR3 sequence: CSAMLGTEAFF. The CDR3 bases are TGCAGTGCTATGCTTGGCACTGAAGCTTTCTTT.

The rearrangement joins TRBV11-2 to TRBJ2-7; TRBD1 matches 7 bases. The CDR3 is made up of 15 amino acids. Germline CDR1 SGHAT, CDR2 FQNNGV. Trimming took 6 bases from V and 0 from J; bases not matched to a gene: 8. As DNA, the CDR3 is TGTGCCAGCAGAGTGAGACAGGGTCTCTCCTACGAGCAGTACTTC. Amino acids: CASRVRQGLSYEQYF.

This chain uses TRBV7-2 with TRBJ2-3; D unclear. Between the trimmed V and J ends, which lost 1 base and 5 bases, there was a span of 16 bases. This CDR3 is 16 amino acids long. Germline values: CDR1 SGHTA, CDR2 FQGNSA. The CDR3 here is CASSLVALSPGDTQYF. CDR3 nucleotides: TGTGCCAGCAGCTTAGTGGCTCTCAGTCCCGGAGATACGCAGTATTTT.

The V gene is TRBV5-1, the J gene TRBJ2-7; D is possibly TRBD1 (5 bases). The germline V gene has CDR1 SGHRS and CDR2 YFSETQ. The CDR3 is 14 amino acids. Deletions cut 1 base from V and 5 bases from J, with 13 bases between. The CDR3 DNA is TGCGCCAGCAGCTTGAGGCAGGGATCCGACGAGCAGTACTTC. Protein sequence: CASSLRQGSDEQYF.

V and J are TRBV5-1 and TRBJ2-7; D is unclear. CDR1 SGHRS and CDR2 YFSETQ come from the germline V gene. The CDR3 loop spans 13 amino acids. Trimming took off 1 base at V and 6 bases at J, with 11 bases between the two ends. CDR3 sequence reads: CASSLYPNGEQYF. The CDR3 nucleotides read TGCGCCAGCAGCTTGTACCCTAATGGCGAGCAGTACTTC.

J is TRBJ2-5 and V is TRBV6-1; D perhaps matches TRBD1 (5 bases). The CDR3 length is 15 residues. V lost 0 bases and J 5 bases, leaving 13 bases between the germline ends. Germline CDR1 is MNHNS and CDR2 is SASEGT. CDR3 bases: TGTGCCAGCAGTGAAGCAATAACAGGTTCGGAGACCCAGTACTTC. Encoded protein: CASSEAITGSETQYF.

The J gene is TRBJ1-1, the V gene TRBV30, with D tentatively TRBD1 (5 bases). Germline V gene data show CDR1 as GTSNPN and CDR2 as SVGIG (reference sequence). V was trimmed by 1 base and J by 7 bases, leaving 7 bases between them. The CDR3 is 11 amino acids. The CDR3 is CAWSGTGEAFF. For the CDR3, the DNA is TGTGCCTGGAGTGGAACAGGTGAAGCTTTCTTT. Looking up the rest from reference TRBV30 and TRBJ1-1 gives the full variable domain: SQTIHQWPATLVQPVGSPLSLECTVEGTSNPNLYWYRQAAGRGLQLLFYSVGIGQISSEVPQNLSASRPQDRQFILSSKKLLLSDSGFYLCAWSGTGEAFFGQGTRLTVV.

The chain carries TRBV7-6 and TRBJ2-5; D is unresolved. In germline, CDR1 is SGHVS, CDR2 FNYEAQ. The CDR3 has 12 amino acids. With 1 base removed from V and 7 bases from J, the gap between germline ends came to 7 bases. The CDR3 loop reads CASSLDVATQYF. CDR3 DNA sequence: TGTGCCAGCAGCTTAGACGTGGCGACCCAGTACTTC.

V gene TRBV18 combines with J gene TRBJ2-7; D remains ambiguous. V dropped 3 bases and J dropped 0 bases, with 6 bases sitting between them. Germline lookup yields CDR1 KGHSH and CDR2 LQKENI. The CDR3 covers 13 residues. CDR3 nucleotides: TGTGCCAGCTCACCGGGTGGCTCCTACGAGCAGTACTTC. It codes for CASSPGGSYEQYF.

The CDR3 reads CASSLQGLGAFF. The CDR3 nucleotides read TGTGCCAGCAGTCTACAGGGTTTGGGGGCTTTCTTT. The rearrangement joins TRBV25-1 to TRBJ1-1; a weak D match, TRBD1 (6 bases). The CDR3 loop spans 12 amino acids. Trimming left V 5 bases short and J 11 bases short, with 15 bases between. CDR1 MGHDK and CDR2 SYGVNS come from the germline V gene.